This TCR beta chain derives from a study of regulatory T cells (dated by TCRdb to the late 2010s). The study in broad terms: The study compared T-cell receptor beta repertoires of sorted regulatory, conventional CD4+ and CD8+ T cells between CD3G-deficient patients and healthy controls.

For the multiplex PCR, 52 forward TRBV primers and 13 reverse TRBJ primers were used, and amplification bias was corrected with both assay-based and computational methods. Rearranged TRB loci were amplified from genomic DNA by multiplex PCR within the immunoSEQ assay. TRB amplicons were sequenced on an Illumina HiSeq platform. The authors' analysis ran thus. Raw sequences were error-filtered and aligned to reference gene sequences by custom algorithms and were subsequently analyzed with the immunoSEQ online tools. Productive and nonproductive TRB rearrangement frequencies were evaluated among both unique and total sequences. The likelihood of self-reactivity was estimated by examining two features, hydrophobicity and amino acid composition, of TRB CDR3 positions 6 and 7. For group comparisons, t tests, Mann-Whitney tests or two-way ANOVA were performed in Prism software. Held by TCRdb, this immuneACCESS table contains in-frame sequences only and omits some clones. Under half of the omission traces to an unresolved V gene where checked; the cause of the rest is unknown. V, J and clone size derive from that table, while D and trimming were established from the DNA sequence. For this sample there are roughly 30,000 clones; 85% to 95% appear just once. The top ten clonotypes cover about 1.4% of the sample.

Broad study findings and their caveats: Hydrophobic residues at CDR3 positions 6 and 7 were enriched in conventional CD4+ T cells from CD3G-deficient patients, which suggests more self-reactive specificities. Restricted unique TRB V-J pairs and skewed V and J gene usage were observed in patient repertoires, most markedly in regulatory T cells.

Every CD3G-deficient patient showed evidence of autoimmunity, and the autoimmunity was more severe in two of the patients. Patients were tested at ages ranging from 2 to 39 years, and reduced naive and increased memory CD4+ and CD8+ T-cell proportions were found in the patients. CD4+ cells were FACS-sorted into CD25-high CD127-low regulatory T cells and CD25-low CD127-high conventional CD4+ T cells. The patient group comprised more than 5 individuals with CD3G deficiency. An international network of physicians spanning the United States, Europe and Asia provided the patient samples and clinical data. Peripheral blood mononuclear cells were isolated by Ficoll density separation. Concerning this clone: The clone's antigen remains unknown. Base qualities are missing; no much larger clone stands one base away.

The CDR3 covers 16 residues, taking in both the cysteine and the phenylalanine. This entry keeps only the CDR3 DNA: 48 bases, framed from base 1. The trim is 6 bases for V and 0 bases for J, with a gap of 15 bases between the germline ends. CDR1 and CDR2 (SGHVS, FQNEAQ) derive from the germline V gene. The chain employs TRBV7-8 and TRBJ1-3; the D gene lacks a confident call. The TCR comes from a person under 35 with CD3G deficiency. The sequencing sample was made of conventional CD4+ T cells sorted from blood. The nucleotides read TGTGCCAGCAGGCCCGGAGGACGGACCTCTGGAAACACCATATATTTT. The translation is CASRPGGRTSGNTIYF. The full variable domain, with segments outside the CDR3 supplied by the reference TRBV7-8 and TRBJ1-3 proteins, appears as GAGVSQSPRYKVAKRGQDVALRCDPISGHVSLFWYQQALGQGPEFLTYFQNEAQLDKSGLPSDRFFAERPEGSVSTLKIQRTQQEDSAVYLCASRPGGRTSGNTIYFGEGSWLTVV.